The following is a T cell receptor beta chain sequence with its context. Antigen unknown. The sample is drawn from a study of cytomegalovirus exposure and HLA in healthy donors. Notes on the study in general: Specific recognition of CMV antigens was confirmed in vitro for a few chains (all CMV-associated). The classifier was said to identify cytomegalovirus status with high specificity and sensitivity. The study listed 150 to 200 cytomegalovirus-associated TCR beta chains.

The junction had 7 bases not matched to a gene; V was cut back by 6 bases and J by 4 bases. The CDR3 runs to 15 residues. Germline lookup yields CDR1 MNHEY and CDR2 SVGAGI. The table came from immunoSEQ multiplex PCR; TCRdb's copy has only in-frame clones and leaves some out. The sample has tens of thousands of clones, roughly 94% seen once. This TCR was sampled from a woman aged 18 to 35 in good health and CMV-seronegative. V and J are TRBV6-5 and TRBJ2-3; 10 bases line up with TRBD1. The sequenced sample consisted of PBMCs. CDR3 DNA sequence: TGTGCCAGCAGACGGGACAGGGGCCCGGCAGATACGCAGTATTTT. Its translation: CASRRDRGPADTQYF.